Below are 11 T cell receptor beta chains sequenced from a single sample in a study of shared clonotypes between healthy human individuals. Clones were read by immunoSEQ multiplex PCR, and TCRdb kept only the in-frame ones, dropping some. This repertoire shows roughly 500,000 clones, 81% found once; its top ten account for about 13%. The specimen was PBMCs. These receptors came from a woman aged 40 to 50 in good health. Some clones in this sample may be carry-over from other donors' samples.

Details on this clone: A single base is all that separates this from a far larger clone, so a read error is likely. This CDR3 is also generated by other DNA sequences in the sample. The rearrangement uses TRBV28 and TRBJ2-7; D ambiguous. Germline V gene lookup returns CDR1 MDHEN and CDR2 SYDVKM. V was clipped by 4 bases and J by 3 bases, with 4 bases between them. The CDR3 loop spans 11 amino acids. CDR3 loop: CASSSFYEQYF. The DNA for the CDR3 is TGTGCCAGCAGTTCCTTCTACGAGCAGTACTTC.

The chain employs TRBV27 and TRBJ1-2; D is undetermined. Trimming shortened V by 5 bases and J by 6 bases, and 19 bases separated the two germline ends. The CDR3 extends over 15 amino acids. Germline assignment: CDR1 MNHEY and CDR2 SMNVEV (reference sequence). Written as DNA, the CDR3 is TGTGCCAGCAGTCCCTATGCGAGAGGAGCAGATGGCTACACCTTC. Protein: CASSPYARGADGYTF.

Concerning this clone itself: This may stem from a read error, because a much larger clone lies one nucleotide away. The chain has TRBV7-3 and TRBJ2-1; perhaps TRBD2 as D (6 bases). V gave up 4 bases and J gave up 13 bases, with 17 bases separating them. Germline V gene data show CDR1 as SGHTA and CDR2 as FQGTGA. The CDR3 has 13 amino acids. The DNA for the CDR3 is TGTGCCAGCAGCTCCCCCCAGCGGGTAGAACAGTTCTTC. This sequence encodes CASSSPQRVEQFF.

This clone came up once. The chain has TRBV7-7 and TRBJ2-1; D is ambiguous. Germline V CDR1 and CDR2: SSHAT, FNYEAQ (reference sequence). V shed 5 bases and J shed 9 bases, with 11 bases lying between them. The CDR3 has 12 amino acids. The CDR3 loop is CASSVSSGEQFF. As DNA, the CDR3 is TGTGCCAGCAGCGTCAGCTCTGGTGAGCAGTTCTTC.

About this clone: The same CDR3 can be traced to other DNA sequences in this sample. V gene TRBV19 combines with J gene TRBJ2-3; TRBD2 matches at 11 bases. Unmatched junction bases numbered 2, after V lost 6 bases and J lost 3 bases. Germline-derived CDR1 and CDR2 are LNHDA and SQIVND (reference sequence). The CDR3 totals 14 residues. DNA of the CDR3: TGTGCCAGTAGAACTAGCGGGAGTACAGATACGCAGTATTTT. This sequence encodes CASRTSGSTDTQYF.

This clone came up once. A read error likely explains this, since a far larger clone differs by one base. Other DNA sequences within the sample encode an identical CDR3. The chain recombines TRBV4-2 with TRBJ2-7; either TRBD1 or TRBD2 may supply D (5 bases each). In germline, CDR1 is LGHNA, CDR2 YNFKEQ. This CDR3 spans 16 amino acids. The CDR3 here is CASSQDEGQGVDEQYF. The CDR3 DNA follows: TGTGCAAGCAGCCAAGACGAGGGGCAGGGCGTCGACGAGCAGTACTTC.

The rearrangement uses TRBV9 and TRBJ1-5; TRBD1 aligns across 7 bases. The germline CDR1 and CDR2 sequences are SGDLS and YYNGEE. V lost 4 bases, J lost 5 bases, and 6 bases stayed unmatched. CDR3 size: 14 residues. The CDR3 loop is CASSPGTEDQPQHF. CDR3 coding DNA: TGTGCCAGCAGCCCCGGGACAGAGGATCAGCCCCAGCATTTT. The whole variable domain, filled in from reference TRBV9 and TRBJ1-5, reads DSGVTQTPKHLITATGQRVTLRCSPRSGDLSVYWYQQSLDQGLQFLIQYYNGEERAKGNILERFSAQQFPDLHSELNLSSLELGDSALYFCASSPGTEDQPQHFGDGTRLSIL.

In nucleotides, the CDR3 is TGCGCCAGCAGCTTGGAAGGGCGAGAGCATGAAAAACTGTTTTTT. Its protein is CASSLEGREHEKLFF. The chain uses TRBV5-1 and TRBJ1-4; D ambiguous. CDR1 SGHRS and CDR2 YFSETQ come from the germline V gene. The CDR3 covers 15 residues. The V and J ends lost 0 bases and 6 bases respectively, with 12 bases between them.

The chain has TRBV15 and TRBJ2-7; 9 positions agree with TRBD2. J gave up 0 bases and V 0 bases, and 6 bases lay outside the gene matches. CDR1 and CDR2 from the germline V gene are LNHNV and YYDKDF (reference sequence). The CDR3 length is 17 residues. CDR3 sequence (DNA): TGTGCCACCAGCAGAGATCGGGGTAGCGGGAGCTCCTACGAGCAGTACTTC. This translates into CATSRDRGSGSSYEQYF.

This clone was observed once. The chain couples TRBV5-1 to TRBJ2-1; 10 bases align to TRBD2. Germline CDR1 SGHRS, CDR2 YFSETQ. This CDR3 is built from 14 residues. The trim removed 5 bases at V and 9 bases at J, leaving 8 bases unmatched. CDR3 nucleotide sequence: TGCGCCAGCAGTCGGAGCGGGAGGGCCGGTGAGCAGTTCTTC. Its translation: CASSRSGRAGEQFF.

This clone was detected only once. The chain combines TRBV15 with TRBJ2-5, with TRBD2 identical over 7 bases. The length of the CDR3 is 17 residues. The V gene end was trimmed by 0 bases and the J gene end by 5 bases; junction bases not matched to a gene: 12. CDR1 is LNHNV, CDR2 YYDKDF, per germline (reference sequence). The CDR3 loop is CATSRDMPASGGETQYF. CDR3 DNA: TGTGCCACCAGCAGAGATATGCCGGCTAGCGGCGGGGAGACCCAGTACTTC.